The 13 T cell receptor beta chains in this list originate from one sample, sequenced in a study of blood T cell repertoires in COVID-19. Generated by immunoSEQ multiplex PCR, the TCRdb table keeps only in-frame clones and is missing some. The data contain around 230,000 clones, approximately 80% of them singletons. The sequencing input was peripheral blood. Source of these receptors: a man aged 40-49 years with acute or convalescent COVID-19.

V usage is TRBV7-2 and J usage is TRBJ2-5, with 7 bases lining up with TRBD1. CDR1 and CDR2 (germline): SGHTA, FQGNSA. The CDR3 is made up of 13 amino acids. J gave up 6 bases and V 4 bases, and 5 bases lay outside the gene matches. In nucleotides, the CDR3 is TGTGCCAGCAGCTCCCGACAGGGCCAGACCCAGTACTTC. Protein sequence: CASSSRQGQTQYF.

This clone appeared a single time. V and J are TRBV13 and TRBJ1-4, with 8 positions matching TRBD1. Germline CDR1 and CDR2: PRHDT and FYEKMQ (reference sequence). V was clipped by 5 bases and J by 8 bases; unmatched bases: 10. This CDR3 has 15 amino acids. This CDR3 is CASSPDRVFGEKLFF. In DNA, the CDR3 is TGTGCCAGCAGCCCGGACAGGGTTTTCGGCGAAAAACTGTTTTTT.

J is TRBJ1-5 and V is TRBV6-6, with D possibly matching TRBD1 (5 bases). V dropped 5 bases and J dropped 2 bases, with 25 bases sitting between them. Germline CDR1 is MNHNY and CDR2 is SVGAGI (reference sequence). This CDR3 has 19 amino acids. The CDR3 here is CASSLWGGGNGGGNQPQHF. DNA of the CDR3: TGTGCCAGCAGTCTTTGGGGCGGAGGGAATGGGGGTGGCAATCAGCCCCAGCATTTT.

In its sample, this clone was seen once. The J gene is TRBJ2-1, the V gene TRBV6-5, with 10 bases that match TRBD2. Germline V lookup: CDR1 MNHEY, CDR2 SVGAGI. V shed 4 bases and J 0 bases; nucleotides not matched to a gene: 3. The CDR3 runs to 16 residues. This CDR3 is CASSWTSGLSYNEQFF. The CDR3 DNA follows: TGTGCCAGCAGTTGGACTAGCGGCCTCTCCTACAATGAGCAGTTCTTC.

This clone was seen only once. This chain links TRBV4-1 with TRBJ1-1, with 7 bases that match TRBD1. The CDR3 loop spans 12 amino acids. The V gene end was trimmed by 6 bases and the J gene end by 4 bases; junction bases not matched to a gene: 2. Germline CDR1 reads MGHRA; CDR2 reads YSYEKL. The CDR3 coding sequence is TGCGCCAGCAGAAGGGACAGCACTGAAGCTTTCTTT. This sequence encodes CASRRDSTEAFF.

CDR3 nucleotides: TGTGCCAGCAGTGAACAGGGGTACTACGAGCAGTACTTC. It codes for CASSEQGYYEQYF. J is TRBJ2-7 and V is TRBV6-1; D is perhaps TRBD1 (6 bases). Germline CDR1 MNHNS, CDR2 SASEGT. The CDR3 has 13 amino acids. Trimming shortened V by 2 bases and J by 3 bases, and 8 bases separated the two germline ends.

The CDR3 DNA reads TGCAGCGTGGAGAAATCCGGGGGGCTTCGCGACTACACCTTC. It codes for CSVEKSGGLRDYTF. The chain links TRBV29-1 to TRBJ1-2; a weak D match, TRBD1 (6 bases). V was cut by 6 bases and J by 10 bases, with 24 bases left in between. Germline values: CDR1 SQVTM, CDR2 ANQGSEA. CDR3 length equals 14 residues. The complete variable domain, with remaining parts taken from reference TRBV29-1 and TRBJ1-2, reads SAVISQKPSRDICQRGTSLTIQCQVDSQVTMMFWYRQQPGQSLTLIATANQGSEATYESGFVIDKFPISRPNLTFSTLTVSNMSPEDSSIYLCSVEKSGGLRDYTFGSGTRLTVV.

This chain connects TRBV7-2 to TRBJ1-5, with 7 nucleotides matching TRBD1. The length of the CDR3 is 15 residues. Germline lookup yields CDR1 SGHTA and CDR2 FQGNSA. The ends lost 5 bases at V and 4 bases at J; junction bases unmatched: 8. The DNA of the CDR3 is TGTGCCAGCAGCACATATGCAGGGGGGAATCAGCCCCAGCATTTT. Protein product: CASSTYAGGNQPQHF. Based on the CDR3 plus reference TRBV7-2 and TRBJ1-5, the full variable domain is GAGVSQSPSNKVTEKGKDVELRCDPISGHTALYWYRQSLGQGLEFLIYFQGNSAPDKSGLPSDRFSAERTGGSVSTLTIQRTQQEDSAVYLCASSTYAGGNQPQHFGDGTRLSIL.

DNA of the CDR3: TGCGCCAGCAGCCAGACTAGCGGGAGTTTTCCTTCCTACGAGCAGTACTTC. Its translation is CASSQTSGSFPSYEQYF. The chain joins TRBV5-1 to TRBJ2-7; 12 bases line up with TRBD2. CDR1 is SGHRS, CDR2 YFSETQ, per germline. The CDR3 loop spans 17 amino acids. The V gene end was trimmed by 4 bases and the J gene end by 1 base; junction bases not matched to a gene: 9.

V is TRBV4-2 and J is TRBJ2-1; 10 bases fit TRBD1. Germline trimming cut 4 bases from V and 7 bases from J; bases unmatched to any gene: 1. CDR1 LGHNA and CDR2 YNFKEQ come from the germline V gene. The CDR3 length is 13 residues. CDR3 nucleotides: TGTGCCAGCAGCCCGGACAGGGGGAATGAGCAGTTCTTC. Translation gives CASSPDRGNEQFF.

The chain has TRBV3-1 (or the pseudogene TRBV3-2) and TRBJ2-2, with 12 bases fitting TRBD2. V lost 5 bases and J lost 6; bases outside the gene matches: 4. Per the germline V gene, CDR1 is LGHDT and CDR2 is YNNKEL (reference sequence). CDR3 length equals 15 residues. The CDR3 nucleotides are TGTGCCAGCAGCTTGACTAGCGGGAGACCCGGGGAGCTGTTTTTT. It encodes CASSLTSGRPGELFF.

Here the CDR3 DNA reads TGTGCCAGCAGTTACTCTGGGGCGAACACTGAAGCTTTCTTT. This sequence encodes CASSYSGANTEAFF. This chain joins TRBV6-5 and TRBJ1-1, with D tentatively TRBD1 (5 bases). Germline V CDR1 and CDR2: MNHEY, SVGAGI. The CDR3 runs 14 residues. V gave up 0 bases and J gave up 1 base, with 6 bases separating them.

This clone was counted only a few times. CDR3 sequence reads: CASSQTQGKISGNTIYF. Here the CDR3 DNA reads TGCGCCAGCAGCCAAACGCAGGGAAAGATTTCTGGAAACACCATATATTTT. The rearrangement links TRBV4-3 to TRBJ1-3; tentatively, D is TRBD1 (5 bases). Trimming cost V 2 bases and J 1 base, with 15 bases left between them. Germline CDR1 reads LGHNA; CDR2 reads YSLEER. The CDR3 runs to 17 residues.